This T cell receptor beta chain was captured by sequencing in a study of CD8+ T cells in alopecia areata listed by TCRdb under 2018. Broadly, across the study: The treated patients, all with moderate-to-severe alopecia areata, were enrolled in an open-label pilot trial of oral tofacitinib given at 5 to 10 mg twice daily. Patients on tofacitinib were biopsied at baseline and after 4 and 24 weeks of treatment, and several of the patients also had a later scalp biopsy. In treated patients, disease severity was measured using the SALT score, which gives the percentage of scalp surface area affected. Tofacitinib was administered for 6 to 18 months, and 6 months of follow-up off drug were then conducted to assess delayed response and recurrence. Scalp clonality was compared across normal scalp (n=4), patchy alopecia areata scalp (n=8), and alopecia totalis/universalis scalp (n=8). High-throughput TCRbeta sequencing was used to examine T cell clonal expansion in alopecia areata in both the C3H/HeJ mouse model and human patients. RNA was extracted with the PAXgene miRNA kit for fixed scalp, the miRNeasy kit for PBMCs, and the RNeasy kit for mouse skin. TCRbeta CDR3 regions were amplified by immunoSEQ multiplex PCR using 35 Vbeta forward and 13 Jbeta reverse primers. On the human side, TCRbeta sequencing was run on scalp tissue and on sorted CD4+ and CD8+ peripheral blood T cells from healthy controls and from alopecia areata patients with either patchy or totalis/universalis disease. The paper as a whole reports these results and caveats: Unlike mouse skin, where gammadelta T cells dominate, normal human skin contains resident alphabeta T cells that get sequenced too, which complicates analysis of the scalp TCR repertoire. Compared with normal scalp, lesional scalp had higher clonality and more expanded CD8+ clones, particularly in alopecia totalis/universalis, a pattern that suggests antigenic drive. During tofacitinib treatment, many expanded lesional clones stuck around in both scalp and blood, and this persistence may partly explain why relapse happens after treatment is stopped. Because the treated cohort was small and had only one nonresponder, larger studies are needed to examine links between baseline CD8+ expansion and response. Shared TCR sequences between patients were less evident than in mice, which may be partly attributable to HLA diversity in the patient population. With tofacitinib, both scalp clonality and the number of expanded CD8+ clones among the top 100 scalp clones went down significantly.

Libraries were constructed by the immunoSEQ multiplex PCR assay. For TCR sequencing, RNA was extracted from every sample and reverse transcribed into cDNA to serve as template. First-strand cDNA was synthesized using SuperScript III with a 2:1 mix of oligo-dT and random hexamers. A synthetic immune receptor repertoire was used to gauge amplification bias, and whatever bias remained was removed computationally. Turning to the authors' computational methods: Raw reads were preprocessed to remove errors, and CDR3 was defined by IMGT conventions from the conserved cysteine to phenylalanine. Clonality was computed as 1 minus the Shannon entropy, with the entropy normalized by log2 of the number of productive unique TCRs. CD4 or CD8 identity of scalp clones was inferred by cross-referencing scalp TCRbeta sequences with sorted blood CD4 and CD8 repertoires. The clones in this table, taken by TCRdb from immuneACCESS, are in-frame only. Not every clone is retained; where verified, under half of the shortfall comes from an unresolved V gene, and the cause of the rest is unknown. The V and J calls and clone size come from that table; D and trimming were worked out from the DNA. This sample has more than 85,000 clones in its table, and approximately 60% of those were observed once. About a sixth of the sample belongs to the ten largest clones.

Regarding this clone: Its antigen specificity is not known. The input lacks base qualities; no much larger clone sits a single base away.

Explained via the paper, the time point label denotes: around 28 days on oral tofacitinib. The sample's treatment or condition label, in plain terms: oral pan-JAK inhibitor, 5-10 mg twice daily. Lesional scalp punch biopsies and peripheral blood were obtained from alopecia areata patients. PBMCs were isolated by density centrifugation and stained for CD3, CD4 and CD8, after which CD4+ and CD8+ T cells were sorted on a FACSAria. The starting material was CD8+ T cells sorted from blood, obtained at week 4, from a patient treated with tofacitinib. The TCR was taken from a human donor with alopecia areata.

The nucleotides are TGTGCCTGGGGGGCGGGAAATGAAGCTTTCTTT. Translated, this gives CAWGAGNEAFF. The rearranged segments are TRBV30 and TRBJ1-1; tentative D gene TRBD1, with 5 bases matching. The CDR3 contains 11 residues, cysteine and phenylalanine counted. The DNA shown is the 33-base CDR3, in frame from base 1. Via the germline V gene (reference sequence), CDR1 is GTSNPN and CDR2 SVGIG. Cut back by 5 bases and 7 bases, the V and J ends lie 11 bases apart.